This TCR beta chain was found in a study of OX40 agonist ivuxolimab in advanced cancers. Regarding the study as a whole: Expanded clones were, on average, more numerous in CD8+ T cells than in CD4+.

Only in-frame clones appear in the TCRdb table, and some are missing; sequencing was by immunoSEQ multiplex PCR. Found here are 78,000 or so clones, roughly 84% of them singletons; the top ten hold roughly 16%. Autoimmune disease history or systemic immunosuppression disqualified patients. V was shortened by 0 bases and J by 5 bases, with 10 bases between the two germline ends. The CDR3 sequence is 14 residues long. Looked up from germline, CDR1 is LGHNA and CDR2 is YNFKEQ. Regarding this clone: Its target is not known.

The chain uses TRBV4-2 and TRBJ2-5, with a weak D call TRBD2 (6 bases). The specimen was CD4+ or CD8+ T cells sorted from blood, collected in a trial of the OX40 agonist ivuxolimab. The source is an adult with an advanced solid tumor such as melanoma, head and neck, liver or kidney cancer. The CDR3: CASSQDGSGETQYF. The CDR3 DNA reads TGTGCCAGCAGCCAAGACGGGAGCGGCGAGACCCAGTACTTC.